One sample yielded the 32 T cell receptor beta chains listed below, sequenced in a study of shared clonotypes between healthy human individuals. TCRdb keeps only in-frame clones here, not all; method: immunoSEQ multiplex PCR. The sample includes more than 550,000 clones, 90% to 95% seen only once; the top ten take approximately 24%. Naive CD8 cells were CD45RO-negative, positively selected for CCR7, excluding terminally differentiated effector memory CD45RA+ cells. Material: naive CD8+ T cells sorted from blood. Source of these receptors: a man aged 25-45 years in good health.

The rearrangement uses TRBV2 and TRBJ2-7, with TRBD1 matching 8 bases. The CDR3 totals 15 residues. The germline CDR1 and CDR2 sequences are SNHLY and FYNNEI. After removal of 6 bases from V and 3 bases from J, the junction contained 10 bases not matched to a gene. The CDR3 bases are TGTGCCAGCAGAGGGACAGGACAATCCTTCTACGAGCAGTACTTC. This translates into CASRGTGQSFYEQYF.

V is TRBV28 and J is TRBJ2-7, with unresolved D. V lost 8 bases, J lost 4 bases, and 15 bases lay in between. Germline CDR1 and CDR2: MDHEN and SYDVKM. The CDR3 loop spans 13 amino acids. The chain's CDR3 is CASRSITRYEQYF. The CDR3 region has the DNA TGTGCCAGCCGTAGCATAACCCGGTACGAGCAGTACTTC.

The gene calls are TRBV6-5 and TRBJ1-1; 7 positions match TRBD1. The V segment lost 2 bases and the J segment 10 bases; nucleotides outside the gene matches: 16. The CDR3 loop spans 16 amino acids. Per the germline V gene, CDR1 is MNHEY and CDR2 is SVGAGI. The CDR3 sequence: CASSYLAPLQGSGAFF. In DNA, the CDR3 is TGTGCCAGCAGTTACCTGGCACCACTACAGGGGTCGGGAGCTTTCTTT.

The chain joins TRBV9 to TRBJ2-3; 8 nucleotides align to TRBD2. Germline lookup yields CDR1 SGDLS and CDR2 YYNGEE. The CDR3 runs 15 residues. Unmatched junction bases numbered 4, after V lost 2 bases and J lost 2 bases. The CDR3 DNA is TGTGCCAGCAGCGTTAGCGGGAACCCCACAGATACGCAGTATTTT. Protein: CASSVSGNPTDTQYF.

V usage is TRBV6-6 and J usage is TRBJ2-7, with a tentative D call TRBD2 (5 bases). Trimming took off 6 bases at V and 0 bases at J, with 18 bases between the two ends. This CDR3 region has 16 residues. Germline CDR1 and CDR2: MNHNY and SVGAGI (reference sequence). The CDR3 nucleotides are TGTGCCAGCAGCCATGCCATCGACGGAGGCTCCTACGAGCAGTACTTC. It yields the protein CASSHAIDGGSYEQYF.

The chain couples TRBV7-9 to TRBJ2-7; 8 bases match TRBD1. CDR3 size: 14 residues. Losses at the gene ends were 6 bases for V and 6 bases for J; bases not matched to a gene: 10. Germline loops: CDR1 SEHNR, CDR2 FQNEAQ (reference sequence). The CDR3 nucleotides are TGTGCCAGCAGTCCCGGGACAGGTCTCTCCGAGCAGTACTTC. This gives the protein CASSPGTGLSEQYF.

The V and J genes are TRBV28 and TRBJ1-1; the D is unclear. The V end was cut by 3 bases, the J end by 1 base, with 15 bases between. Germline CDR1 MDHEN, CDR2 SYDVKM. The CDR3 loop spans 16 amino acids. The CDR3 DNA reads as TGTGCCAGCAGTTTTAGCCCCGACCGGGCGAACACTGAAGCTTTCTTT. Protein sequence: CASSFSPDRANTEAFF.

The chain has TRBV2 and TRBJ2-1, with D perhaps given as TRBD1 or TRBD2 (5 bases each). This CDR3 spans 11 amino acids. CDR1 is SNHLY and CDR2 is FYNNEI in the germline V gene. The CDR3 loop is CAAQEGSEQFF. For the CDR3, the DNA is TGTGCGGCGCAAGAGGGGTCGGAGCAGTTCTTC.

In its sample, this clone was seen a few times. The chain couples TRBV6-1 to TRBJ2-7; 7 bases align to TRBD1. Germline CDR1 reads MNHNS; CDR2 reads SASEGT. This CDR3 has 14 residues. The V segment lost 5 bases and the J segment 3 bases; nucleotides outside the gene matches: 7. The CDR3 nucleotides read TGTGCCAGCAGTCCCCAGGGGGTAGGCTACGAGCAGTACTTC. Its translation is CASSPQGVGYEQYF.

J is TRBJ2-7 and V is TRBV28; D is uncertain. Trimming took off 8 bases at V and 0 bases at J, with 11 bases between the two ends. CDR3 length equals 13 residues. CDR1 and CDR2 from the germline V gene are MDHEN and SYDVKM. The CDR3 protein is CASRRTDSYEQYF. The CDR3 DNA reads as TGTGCCAGCCGTCGGACGGACTCCTACGAGCAGTACTTC.

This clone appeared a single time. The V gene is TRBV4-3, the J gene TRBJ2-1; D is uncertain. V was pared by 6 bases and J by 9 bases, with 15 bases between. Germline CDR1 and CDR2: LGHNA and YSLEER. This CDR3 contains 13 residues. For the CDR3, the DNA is TGCGCCAGCAGTCCCCCGGAACAAAGTGAGCAGTTCTTC. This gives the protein CASSPPEQSEQFF.

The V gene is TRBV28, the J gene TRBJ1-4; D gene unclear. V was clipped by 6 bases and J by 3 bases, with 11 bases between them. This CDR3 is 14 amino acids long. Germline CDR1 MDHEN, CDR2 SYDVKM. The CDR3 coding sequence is TGTGCCAGCAGATTGCCGGGGTCTAATGAAAAACTGTTTTTT. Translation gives CASRLPGSNEKLFF. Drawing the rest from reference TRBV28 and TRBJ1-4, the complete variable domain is DVKVTQSSRYLVKRTGEKVFLECVQDMDHENMFWYRQDPGLGLRLIYFSYDVKMKEKGDIPEGYSVSREKKERFSLILESASTNQTSMYLCASRLPGSNEKLFFGSGTQLSVL.

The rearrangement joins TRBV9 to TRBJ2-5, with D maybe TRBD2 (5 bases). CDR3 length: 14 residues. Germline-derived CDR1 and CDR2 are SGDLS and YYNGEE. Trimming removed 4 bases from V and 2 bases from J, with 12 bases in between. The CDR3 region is CASSPGTRQETQYF. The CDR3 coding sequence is TGTGCCAGCAGCCCGGGAACGCGGCAAGAGACCCAGTACTTC.

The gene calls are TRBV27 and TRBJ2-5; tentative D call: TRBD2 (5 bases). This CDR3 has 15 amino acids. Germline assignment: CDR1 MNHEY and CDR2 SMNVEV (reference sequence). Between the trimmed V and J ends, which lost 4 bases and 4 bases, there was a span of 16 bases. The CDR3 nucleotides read TGTGCCAGCAGTTCCTACAGTGGAGGTCGAGAGACCCAGTACTTC. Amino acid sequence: CASSSYSGGRETQYF.

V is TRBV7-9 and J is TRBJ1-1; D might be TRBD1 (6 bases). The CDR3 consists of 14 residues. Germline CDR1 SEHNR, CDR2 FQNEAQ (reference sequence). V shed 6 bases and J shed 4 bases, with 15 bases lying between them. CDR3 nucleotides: TGTGCCAGCAGGGAAACAGGGTTGGGCACTGAAGCTTTCTTT. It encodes CASRETGLGTEAFF.

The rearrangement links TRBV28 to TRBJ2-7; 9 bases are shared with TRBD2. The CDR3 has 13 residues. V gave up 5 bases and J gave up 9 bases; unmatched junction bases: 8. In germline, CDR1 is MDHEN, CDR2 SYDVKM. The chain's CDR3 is CASSPGAGGWQYF. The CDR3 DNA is TGTGCCAGCAGTCCAGGAGCGGGAGGATGGCAGTACTTC.

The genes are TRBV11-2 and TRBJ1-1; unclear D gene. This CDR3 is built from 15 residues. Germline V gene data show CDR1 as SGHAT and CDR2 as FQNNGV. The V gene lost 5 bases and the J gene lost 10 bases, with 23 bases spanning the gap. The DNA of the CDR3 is TGTGCCAGCAGCCTCACAAACCGGGGAACCGAAGGAGCTTTCTTT. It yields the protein CASSLTNRGTEGAFF. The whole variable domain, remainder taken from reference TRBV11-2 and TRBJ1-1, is EAGVAQSPRYKIIEKRQSVAFWCNPISGHATLYWYQQILGQGPKLLIQFQNNGVVDDSQLPKDRFSAERLKGVDSTLKIQPAKLEDSAVYLCASSLTNRGTEGAFFGQGTRLTVV.

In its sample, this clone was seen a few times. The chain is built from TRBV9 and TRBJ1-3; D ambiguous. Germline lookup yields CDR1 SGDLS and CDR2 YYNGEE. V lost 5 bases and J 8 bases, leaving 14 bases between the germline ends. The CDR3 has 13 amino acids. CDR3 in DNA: TGTGCCAGCAGACCAGAAATCGGGGACACCATATATTTT. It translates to CASRPEIGDTIYF.

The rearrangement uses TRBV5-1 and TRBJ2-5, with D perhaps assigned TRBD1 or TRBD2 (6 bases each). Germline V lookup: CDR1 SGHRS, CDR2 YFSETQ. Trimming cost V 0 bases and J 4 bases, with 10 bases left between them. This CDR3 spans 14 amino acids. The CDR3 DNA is TGCGCCAGCAGCTTGGAACAGGGAGGAGAGACCCAGTACTTC. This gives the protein CASSLEQGGETQYF.

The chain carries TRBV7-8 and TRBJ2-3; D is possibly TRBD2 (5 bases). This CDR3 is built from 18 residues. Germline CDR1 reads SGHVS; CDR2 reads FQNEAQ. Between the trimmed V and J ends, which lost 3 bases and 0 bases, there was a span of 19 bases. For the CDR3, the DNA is TGTGCCAGCAGCTTTTACTGGCGGGCAGTTGGGAGCACAGATACGCAGTATTTT. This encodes CASSFYWRAVGSTDTQYF.

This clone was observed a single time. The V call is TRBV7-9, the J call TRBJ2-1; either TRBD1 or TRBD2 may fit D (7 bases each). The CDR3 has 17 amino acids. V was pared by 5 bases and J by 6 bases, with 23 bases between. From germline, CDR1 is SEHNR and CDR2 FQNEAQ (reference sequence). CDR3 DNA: TGTGCCAGCAGCACCCCGGGGGGCGACAGGGTGGTCAATGAGCAGTTCTTC. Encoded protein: CASSTPGGDRVVNEQFF.

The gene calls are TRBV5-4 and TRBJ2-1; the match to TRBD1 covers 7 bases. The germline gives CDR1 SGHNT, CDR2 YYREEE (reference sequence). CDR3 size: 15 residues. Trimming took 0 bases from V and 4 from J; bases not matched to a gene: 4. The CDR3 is CASSLVETGYNEQFF. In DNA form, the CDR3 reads TGTGCCAGCAGCTTGGTGGAGACAGGGTACAATGAGCAGTTCTTC.

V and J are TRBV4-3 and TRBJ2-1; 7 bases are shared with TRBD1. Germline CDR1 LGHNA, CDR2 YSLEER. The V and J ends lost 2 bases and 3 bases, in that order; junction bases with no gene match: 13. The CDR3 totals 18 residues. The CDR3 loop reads CASSQRGPGVENYNEQFF. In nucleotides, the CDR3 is TGCGCCAGCAGCCAAAGGGGGCCAGGGGTAGAGAACTACAATGAGCAGTTCTTC.

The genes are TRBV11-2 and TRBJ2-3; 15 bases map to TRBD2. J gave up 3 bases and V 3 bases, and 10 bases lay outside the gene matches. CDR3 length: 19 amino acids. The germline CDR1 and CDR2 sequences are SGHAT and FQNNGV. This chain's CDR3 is CASSLDGLAGGFETDTQYF. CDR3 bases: TGTGCCAGCAGCTTGGACGGACTAGCGGGAGGGTTCGAGACAGATACGCAGTATTTT.

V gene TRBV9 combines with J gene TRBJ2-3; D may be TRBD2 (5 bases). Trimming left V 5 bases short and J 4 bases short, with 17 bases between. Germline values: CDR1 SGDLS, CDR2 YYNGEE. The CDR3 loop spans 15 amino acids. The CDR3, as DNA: TGTGCCAGCAGTCCTAATAGTGGAGGATCAGATACGCAGTATTTT. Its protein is CASSPNSGGSDTQYF.

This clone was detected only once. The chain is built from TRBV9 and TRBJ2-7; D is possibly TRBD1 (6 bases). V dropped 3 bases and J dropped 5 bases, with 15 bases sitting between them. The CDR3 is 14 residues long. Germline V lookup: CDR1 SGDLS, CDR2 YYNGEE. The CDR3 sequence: CASSGRQAYDEQYF. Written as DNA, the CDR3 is TGTGCCAGCAGCGGACGACAGGCTTATGACGAGCAGTACTTC.

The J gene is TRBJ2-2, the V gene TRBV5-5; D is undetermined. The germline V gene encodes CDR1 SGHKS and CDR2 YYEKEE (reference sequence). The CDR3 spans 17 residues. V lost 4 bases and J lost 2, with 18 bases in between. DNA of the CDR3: TGTGCCAGCAGCGATACCGCCCGGCAGCTAAACACCGGGGAGCTGTTTTTT. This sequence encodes CASSDTARQLNTGELFF.

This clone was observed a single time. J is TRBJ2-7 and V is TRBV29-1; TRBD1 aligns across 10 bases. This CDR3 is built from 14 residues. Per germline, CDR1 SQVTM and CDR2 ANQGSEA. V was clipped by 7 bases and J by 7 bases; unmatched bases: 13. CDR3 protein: CSDTFGTGAREQYF. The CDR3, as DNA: TGCAGCGACACCTTTGGGACAGGGGCGCGAGAGCAGTACTTC.

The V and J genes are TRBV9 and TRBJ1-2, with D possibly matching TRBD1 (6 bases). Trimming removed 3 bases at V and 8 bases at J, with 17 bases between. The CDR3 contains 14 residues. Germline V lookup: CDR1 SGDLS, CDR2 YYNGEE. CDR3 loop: CASSGRQDSLGYTF. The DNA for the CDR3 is TGTGCCAGCAGCGGGCGACAGGACAGCCTGGGCTACACCTTC.

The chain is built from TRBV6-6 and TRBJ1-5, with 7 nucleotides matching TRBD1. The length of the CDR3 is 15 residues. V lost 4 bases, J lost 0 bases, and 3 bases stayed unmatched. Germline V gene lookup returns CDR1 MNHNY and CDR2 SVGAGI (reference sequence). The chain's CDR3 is CASSFAGGSNQPQHF. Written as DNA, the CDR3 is TGTGCCAGCAGTTTTGCAGGGGGTAGCAATCAGCCCCAGCATTTT.

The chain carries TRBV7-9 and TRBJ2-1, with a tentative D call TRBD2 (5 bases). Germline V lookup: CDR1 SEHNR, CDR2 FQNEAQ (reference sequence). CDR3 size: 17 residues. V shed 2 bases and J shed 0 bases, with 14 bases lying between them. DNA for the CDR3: TGTGCCAGCAGCTTAAGAGGGCCATCTGGCTCCTACAATGAGCAGTTCTTC. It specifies CASSLRGPSGSYNEQFF.

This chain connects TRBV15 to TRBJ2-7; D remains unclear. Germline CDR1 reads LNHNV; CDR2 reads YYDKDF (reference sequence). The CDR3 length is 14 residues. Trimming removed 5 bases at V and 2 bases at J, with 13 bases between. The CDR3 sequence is CATSESGLAYEQYF. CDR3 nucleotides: TGTGCCACCAGCGAGTCGGGTCTCGCCTACGAGCAGTACTTC.